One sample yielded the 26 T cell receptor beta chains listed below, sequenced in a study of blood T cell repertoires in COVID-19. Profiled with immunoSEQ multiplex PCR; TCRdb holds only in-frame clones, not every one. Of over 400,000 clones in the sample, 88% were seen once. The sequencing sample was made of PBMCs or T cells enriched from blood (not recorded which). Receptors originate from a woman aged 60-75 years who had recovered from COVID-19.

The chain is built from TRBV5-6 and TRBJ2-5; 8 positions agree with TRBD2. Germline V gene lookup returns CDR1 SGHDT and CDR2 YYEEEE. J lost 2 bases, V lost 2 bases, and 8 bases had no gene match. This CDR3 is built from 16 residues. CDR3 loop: CASSFPGRGDQETQYF. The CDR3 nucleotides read TGTGCCAGCAGCTTCCCCGGGCGGGGGGATCAAGAGACCCAGTACTTC.

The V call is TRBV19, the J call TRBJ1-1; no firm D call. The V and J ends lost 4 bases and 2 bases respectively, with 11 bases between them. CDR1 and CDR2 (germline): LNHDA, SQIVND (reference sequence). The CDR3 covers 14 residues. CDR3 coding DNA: TGTGCCAGTAGTAAGCCAGGCGATAACACTGAAGCTTTCTTT. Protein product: CASSKPGDNTEAFF.

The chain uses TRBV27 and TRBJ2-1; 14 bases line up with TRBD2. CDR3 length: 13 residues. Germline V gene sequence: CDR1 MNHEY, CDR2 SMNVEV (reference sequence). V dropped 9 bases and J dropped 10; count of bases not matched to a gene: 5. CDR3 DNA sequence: TGTGCCAGTTTGACTAGCGGGGGGGAGGAGCAGTTCTTC. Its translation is CASLTSGGEEQFF.

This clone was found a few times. The CDR3 bases are TGTGCTAGTGGAGGCGCGGGGTACGAGCAGTACTTC. Amino acid sequence: CASGGAGYEQYF. The chain couples TRBV12-5 to TRBJ2-7; the D gene is possibly TRBD2 (6 bases). In germline, CDR1 is LGHNT, CDR2 FRNRAP. Deletions cut 6 bases from V and 4 bases from J, with 10 bases between. This CDR3 contains 12 residues.

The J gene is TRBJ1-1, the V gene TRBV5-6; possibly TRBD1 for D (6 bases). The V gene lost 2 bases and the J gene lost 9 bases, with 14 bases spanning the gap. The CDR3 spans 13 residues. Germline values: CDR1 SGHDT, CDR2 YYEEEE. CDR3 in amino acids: CASSLTGQGKAFF. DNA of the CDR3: TGTGCCAGCAGCTTAACAGGTCAGGGGAAAGCTTTCTTT.

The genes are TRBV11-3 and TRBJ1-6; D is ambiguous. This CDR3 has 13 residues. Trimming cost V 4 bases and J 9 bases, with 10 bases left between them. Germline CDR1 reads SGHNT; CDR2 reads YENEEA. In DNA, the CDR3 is TGTGCCAGCAGCTCCTTAAACTTTTCACCCCTCCACTTT. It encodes CASSSLNFSPLHF.

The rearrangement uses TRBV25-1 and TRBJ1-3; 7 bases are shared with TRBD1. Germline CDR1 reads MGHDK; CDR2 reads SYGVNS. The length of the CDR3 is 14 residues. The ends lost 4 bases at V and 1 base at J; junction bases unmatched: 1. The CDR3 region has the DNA TGTGCCAGCAGTGCCAGGGGGTCTGGAAACACCATATATTTT. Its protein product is CASSARGSGNTIYF. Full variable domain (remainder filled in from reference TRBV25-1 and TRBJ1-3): EADIYQTPRYLVIGTGKKITLECSQTMGHDKMYWYQQDPGMELHLIHYSYGVNSTEKGDLSSESTVSRIRTEHFPLTLESARPSHTSQYLCASSARGSGNTIYFGEGSWLTVV.

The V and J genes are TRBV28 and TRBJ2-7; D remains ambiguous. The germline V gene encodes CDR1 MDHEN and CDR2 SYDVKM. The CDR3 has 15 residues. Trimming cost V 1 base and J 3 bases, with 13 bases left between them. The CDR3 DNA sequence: TGTGCCAGCAGTTTATATTCCCAATCCTACTACGAGCAGTACTTC. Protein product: CASSLYSQSYYEQYF.

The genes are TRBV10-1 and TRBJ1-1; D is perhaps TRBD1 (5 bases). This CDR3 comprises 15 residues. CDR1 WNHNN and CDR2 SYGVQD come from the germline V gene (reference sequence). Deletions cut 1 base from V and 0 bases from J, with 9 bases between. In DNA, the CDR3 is TGCGCCAGCAGTGAGTTGGGGGGAATGAACACTGAAGCTTTCTTT. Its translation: CASSELGGMNTEAFF.

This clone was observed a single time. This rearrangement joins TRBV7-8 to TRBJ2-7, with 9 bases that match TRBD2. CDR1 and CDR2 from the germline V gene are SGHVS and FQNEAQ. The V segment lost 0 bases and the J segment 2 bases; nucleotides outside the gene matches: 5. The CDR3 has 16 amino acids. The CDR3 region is CASSLAAGGPTYEQYF. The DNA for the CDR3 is TGTGCCAGCAGCTTAGCAGCGGGGGGCCCCACCTACGAGCAGTACTTC. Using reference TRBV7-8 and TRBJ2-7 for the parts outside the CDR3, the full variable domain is GAGVSQSPRYKVAKRGQDVALRCDPISGHVSLFWYQQALGQGPEFLTYFQNEAQLDKSGLPSDRFFAERPEGSVSTLKIQRTQQEDSAVYLCASSLAAGGPTYEQYFGPGTRLTVT.

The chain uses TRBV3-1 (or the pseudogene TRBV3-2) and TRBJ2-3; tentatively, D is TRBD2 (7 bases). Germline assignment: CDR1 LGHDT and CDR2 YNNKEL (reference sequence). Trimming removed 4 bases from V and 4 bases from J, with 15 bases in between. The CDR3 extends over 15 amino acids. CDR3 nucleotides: TGTGCCAGCAGCCCGATGAGGGGGAGGGCAGATACGCAGTATTTT. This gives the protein CASSPMRGRADTQYF.

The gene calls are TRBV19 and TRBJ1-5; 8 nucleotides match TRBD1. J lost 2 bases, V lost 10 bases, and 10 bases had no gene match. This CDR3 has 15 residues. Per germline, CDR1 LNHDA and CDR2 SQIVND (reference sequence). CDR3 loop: CATNTQGAGNQPQHF. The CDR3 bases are TGTGCCACTAATACTCAGGGGGCCGGCAATCAGCCCCAGCATTTT.

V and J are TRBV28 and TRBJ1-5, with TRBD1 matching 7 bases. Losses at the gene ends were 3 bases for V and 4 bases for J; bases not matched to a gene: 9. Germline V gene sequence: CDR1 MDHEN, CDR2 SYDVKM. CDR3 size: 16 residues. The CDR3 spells CASSFGLGTANQPQHF. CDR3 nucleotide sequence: TGTGCCAGCAGTTTTGGATTGGGGACAGCTAATCAGCCCCAGCATTTT.

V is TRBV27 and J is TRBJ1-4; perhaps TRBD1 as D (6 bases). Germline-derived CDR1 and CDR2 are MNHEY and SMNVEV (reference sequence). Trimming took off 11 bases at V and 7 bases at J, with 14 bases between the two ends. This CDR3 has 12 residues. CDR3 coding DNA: TGTGCCCCCGCCCTAGGGGGTGAAAAACTGTTTTTT. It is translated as CAPALGGEKLFF.

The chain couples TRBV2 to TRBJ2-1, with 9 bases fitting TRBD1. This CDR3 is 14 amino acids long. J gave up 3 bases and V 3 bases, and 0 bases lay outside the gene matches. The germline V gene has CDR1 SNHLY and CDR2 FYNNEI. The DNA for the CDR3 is TGTGCCAGCAGTGAGGGACAGGGCTACAATGAGCAGTTCTTC. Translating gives CASSEGQGYNEQFF.

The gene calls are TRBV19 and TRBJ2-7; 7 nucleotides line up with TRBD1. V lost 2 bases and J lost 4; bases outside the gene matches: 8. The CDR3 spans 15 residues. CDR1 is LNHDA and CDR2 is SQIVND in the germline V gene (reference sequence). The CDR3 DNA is TGTGCCAGTAGTATAAGGGGGACAGTACCTTACGAGCAGTACTTC. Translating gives CASSIRGTVPYEQYF.

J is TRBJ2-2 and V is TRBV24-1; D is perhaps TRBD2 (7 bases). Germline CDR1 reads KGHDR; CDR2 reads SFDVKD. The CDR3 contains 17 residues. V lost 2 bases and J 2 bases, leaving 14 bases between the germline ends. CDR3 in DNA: TGTGCCACCAGTGATTATAAGGGGGGGACAAACACCGGGGAGCTGTTTTTT. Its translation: CATSDYKGGTNTGELFF.

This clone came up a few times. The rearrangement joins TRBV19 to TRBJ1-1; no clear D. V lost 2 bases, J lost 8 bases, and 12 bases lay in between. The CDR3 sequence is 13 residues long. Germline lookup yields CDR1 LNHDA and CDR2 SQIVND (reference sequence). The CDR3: CASSITEISEAFF. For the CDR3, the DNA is TGTGCCAGTAGTATAACAGAAATATCAGAAGCTTTCTTT.

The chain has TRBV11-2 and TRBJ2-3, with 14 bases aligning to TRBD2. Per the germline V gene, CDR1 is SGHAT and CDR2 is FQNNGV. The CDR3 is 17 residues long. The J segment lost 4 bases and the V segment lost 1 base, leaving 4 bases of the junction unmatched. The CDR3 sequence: CASSLVATSGGADTQYF. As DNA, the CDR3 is TGTGCCAGCAGCTTAGTTGCGACTAGCGGGGGGGCAGATACGCAGTATTTT.

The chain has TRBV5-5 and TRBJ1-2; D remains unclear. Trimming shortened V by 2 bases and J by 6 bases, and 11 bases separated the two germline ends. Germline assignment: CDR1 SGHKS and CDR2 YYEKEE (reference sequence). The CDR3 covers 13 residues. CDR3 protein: CASSFRVLDGYTF. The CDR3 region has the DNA TGTGCCAGCAGCTTTCGGGTCCTCGATGGCTACACCTTC.

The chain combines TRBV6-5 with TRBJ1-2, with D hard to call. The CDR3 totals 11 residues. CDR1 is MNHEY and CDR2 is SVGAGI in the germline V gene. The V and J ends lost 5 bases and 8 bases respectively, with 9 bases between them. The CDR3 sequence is CASSRGLGYTF. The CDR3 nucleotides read TGTGCCAGCAGTCGAGGGTTGGGCTACACCTTC.

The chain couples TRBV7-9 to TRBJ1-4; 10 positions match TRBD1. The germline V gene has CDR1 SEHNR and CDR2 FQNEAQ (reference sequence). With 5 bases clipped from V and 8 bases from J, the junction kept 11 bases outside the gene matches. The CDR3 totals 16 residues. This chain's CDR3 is CASSDPGQGSEEKLFF. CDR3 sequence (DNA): TGTGCCAGCAGCGACCCGGGACAGGGGTCCGAGGAAAAACTGTTTTTT.

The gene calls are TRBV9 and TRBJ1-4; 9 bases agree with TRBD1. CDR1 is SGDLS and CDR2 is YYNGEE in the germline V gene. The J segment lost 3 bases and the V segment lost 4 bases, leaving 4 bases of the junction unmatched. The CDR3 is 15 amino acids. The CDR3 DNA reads TGTGCCAGCAGCACCTGGGACAGGGCTAATGAAAAACTGTTTTTT. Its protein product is CASSTWDRANEKLFF.

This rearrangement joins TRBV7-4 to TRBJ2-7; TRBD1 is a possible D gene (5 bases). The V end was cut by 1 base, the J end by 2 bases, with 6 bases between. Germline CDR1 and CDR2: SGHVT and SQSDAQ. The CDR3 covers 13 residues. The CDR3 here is CASSLDRPYEQYV. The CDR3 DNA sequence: TGTGCCAGCAGCTTAGACAGGCCCTACGAGCAGTACGTC.

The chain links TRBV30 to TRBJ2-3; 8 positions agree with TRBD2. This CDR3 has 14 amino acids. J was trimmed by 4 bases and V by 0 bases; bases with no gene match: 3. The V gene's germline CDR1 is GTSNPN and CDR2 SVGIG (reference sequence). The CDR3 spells CAWSVSGGSDTQYF. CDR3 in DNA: TGTGCCTGGAGTGTCAGCGGGGGCTCAGATACGCAGTATTTT.

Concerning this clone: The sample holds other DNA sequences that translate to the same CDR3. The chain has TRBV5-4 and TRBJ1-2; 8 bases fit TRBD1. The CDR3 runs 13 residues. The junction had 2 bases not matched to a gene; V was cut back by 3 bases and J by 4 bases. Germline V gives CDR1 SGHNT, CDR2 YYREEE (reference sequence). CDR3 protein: CASSSGQGYGYTF. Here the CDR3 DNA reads TGTGCCAGCAGCTCCGGACAGGGCTATGGCTACACCTTC.